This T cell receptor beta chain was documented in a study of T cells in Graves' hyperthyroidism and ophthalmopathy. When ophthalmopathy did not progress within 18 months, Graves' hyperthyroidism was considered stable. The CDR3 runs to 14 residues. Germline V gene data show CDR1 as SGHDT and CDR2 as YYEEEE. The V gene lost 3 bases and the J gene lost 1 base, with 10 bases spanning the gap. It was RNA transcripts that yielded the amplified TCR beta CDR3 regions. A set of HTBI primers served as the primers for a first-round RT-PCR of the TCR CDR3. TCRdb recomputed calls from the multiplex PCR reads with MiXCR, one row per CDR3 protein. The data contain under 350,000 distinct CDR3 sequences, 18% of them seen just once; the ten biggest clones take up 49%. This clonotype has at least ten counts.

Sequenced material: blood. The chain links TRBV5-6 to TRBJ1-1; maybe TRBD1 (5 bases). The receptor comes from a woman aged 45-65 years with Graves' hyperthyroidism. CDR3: CASSSSDRNTEAFF. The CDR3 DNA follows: TGTGCCAGCAGCTCCTCCGACAGGAACACTGAAGCTTTCTTT. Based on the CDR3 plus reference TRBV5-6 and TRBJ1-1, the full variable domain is DAGVTQSPTHLIKTRGQQVTLRCSPKSGHDTVSWYQQALGQGPQFIFQYYEEEERQRGNFPDRFSGHQFPNYSSELNVNALLLGDSALYLCASSSSDRNTEAFFGQGTRLTVV.